The present entry profiles one TCR beta chain with its context. This record comes from a study of blood T cell repertoires in COVID-19. Study-level background: Samples of COVID-19 (acute and convalescent) were obtained from the United States, Italy and Spain. Sources were T cells, B-cell-depleted T cells, or PBMCs; the material itself was cDNA or gDNA.

Data came from immunoSEQ multiplex PCR; TCRdb stores just in-frame clones and leaves some out. The table has 75,000 to 85,000 clones, about 88% seen once. Germline assignment: CDR1 KGHSH and CDR2 LQKENI. The CDR3 totals 15 residues. V dropped 3 bases and J dropped 1 base, with 12 bases sitting between them. The sample taken for sequencing was peripheral blood. This clonotype originated in a human donor in a cohort sampled during active COVID-19. This chain uses TRBV18 with TRBJ1-1; TRBD1 might be the D (6 bases). The CDR3 DNA is TGTGCCAGCTCACCCCAGGTGGGGGCGAACACTGAAGCTTTCTTT. Translated, it gives CASSPQVGANTEAFF. Full variable domain (remainder filled in from reference TRBV18 and TRBJ1-1): NAGVMQNPRHLVRRRGQEARLRCSPMKGHSHVYWYRQLPEEGLKFMVYLQKENIIDESGMPKERFSAEFPKEGPSILRIQQVVRGDSAAYFCASSPQVGANTEAFFGQGTRLTVV.